The 11 T cell receptor beta chains below all came from one sample that was sequenced in a study of blood T cells in healthy people across ages (dated by TCRdb to 2015 to 2017). Libraries were constructed by 5' RACE. Sequencing relied on an Illumina HiSeq 2500. A second PCR of about 6 to 11 cycles was performed with a sample-barcoded 5' primer and a J-beta primer mix. TCRdb passed the public sequencing reads through fastp at Q25 and MiXCR, retaining productive beta sequences. Rows matching on CDR3 protein sequence are summarized as one entry with the most common DNA and genes. Across this sample there are around 1.7 million distinct CDR3 sequences, with 28% seen only once. The top ten clonotypes cover around 7.7% of the sample. The material sequenced was blood. The source is a woman in her thirties in good health.

The chain combines TRBV7-6 with TRBJ2-7; D may be TRBD1 or TRBD2 (6 bases each). Germline loops: CDR1 SGHVS, CDR2 FNYEAQ. The V end lost 0 bases, the J end lost 7 bases, and 16 bases lay between the germline ends. There are 15 residues in the CDR3. DNA of the CDR3: TGTGCCAGCAGCTTAGCGAGGACGGACAGCGGGGAGCAGTACTTC. Protein: CASSLARTDSGEQYF.

This clonotype occurred many times. This chain uses TRBV14 with TRBJ1-2; 10 bases are shared with TRBD1. In germline, CDR1 is SGHDN, CDR2 FVKESK. V trimming: 1 base; J trimming: 3 bases; junction bases outside the gene matches: 2. The CDR3 is 15 amino acids. The CDR3 nucleotides are TGTGCCAGCAGCCAAGGGACAGGGGGATACTATGGCTACACCTTC. It codes for CASSQGTGGYYGYTF. Full variable domain (remainder filled in from reference TRBV14 and TRBJ1-2): EAGVTQFPSHSVIEKGQTVTLRCDPISGHDNLYWYRRVMGKEIKFLLHFVKESKQDESGMPNNRFLAERTGGTYSTLKVQPAELEDSGVYFCASSQGTGGYYGYTFGSGTRLTVV.

This chain connects TRBV11-2 to TRBJ2-3; D is perhaps TRBD1 or TRBD2 (5 bases each). This CDR3 is 16 amino acids long. The V gene's germline CDR1 is SGHAT and CDR2 FQNNGV. The V and J ends lost 5 bases and 2 bases respectively, with 17 bases between them. In nucleotides, the CDR3 is TGTGCCAGCAGCGACAATCCGGGACCAGACACAGATACGCAGTATTTT. It codes for CASSDNPGPDTDTQYF. Drawing the rest from reference TRBV11-2 and TRBJ2-3, the complete variable domain is EAGVAQSPRYKIIEKRQSVAFWCNPISGHATLYWYQQILGQGPKLLIQFQNNGVVDDSQLPKDRFSAERLKGVDSTLKIQPAKLEDSAVYLCASSDNPGPDTDTQYFGPGTRLTVL.

There are a few counts of this clonotype. The J gene is TRBJ2-1, the V gene TRBV5-1, with 10 nucleotides matching TRBD1. This CDR3 comprises 15 residues. V lost 4 bases and J lost 2; bases outside the gene matches: 3. CDR1 is SGHRS and CDR2 is YFSETQ in the germline V gene. As DNA, the CDR3 is TGCGCCAGCAGCGACGGGACAGGGGCCTACAATGAGCAGTTCTTC. Translating gives CASSDGTGAYNEQFF.

There are many counts of this clonotype. The chain has TRBV20-1 and TRBJ2-7; D may correspond to TRBD1 or TRBD2 (5 bases each). The ends were cut back, 5 bases at V and 4 bases at J, with 12 bases in the middle. The CDR3 runs to 12 residues. Germline CDR1 and CDR2: DFQATT and SNEGSKA (reference sequence). The chain's CDR3 is CSAVPGTYEQYF. CDR3 in DNA: TGCAGTGCTGTACCCGGGACGTACGAGCAGTACTTC.

In its sample, this clonotype was seen many times. The chain carries TRBV2 and TRBJ2-3, with a tentative D call TRBD2 (5 bases). CDR3 length equals 13 residues. V was clipped by 3 bases and J by 13 bases, with 17 bases between them. Germline CDR1 SNHLY, CDR2 FYNNEI. The CDR3: CASSEWMRRVEYF. In nucleotides, the CDR3 is TGTGCCAGCAGTGAGTGGATGAGGCGGGTGGAGTATTTT.

This clonotype was seen repeatedly, ten times or more. CDR3 protein: CASSLVGHMDEQYF. Written as DNA, the CDR3 is TGTGCCAGCAGTTTAGTTGGGCACATGGACGAGCAGTACTTC. The J gene is TRBJ2-7, the V gene TRBV12-3 or TRBV12-4; D gene ambiguous. V gave up 1 base and J gave up 5 bases, with 12 bases separating them. This CDR3 spans 14 amino acids.

This chain links TRBV27 with TRBJ2-7; 9 positions match TRBD2. V shed 5 bases, J shed 11 bases, and the junction held 13 bases outside the gene matches. The CDR3 extends over 14 amino acids. In germline, CDR1 is MNHEY, CDR2 SMNVEV (reference sequence). The CDR3 sequence: CASSPLSGGLGEYF. CDR3 in DNA: TGTGCCAGCAGTCCCTTGAGCGGGGGGCTCGGGGAGTACTTC.

This clonotype was recorded a few times. The chain is built from TRBV6-1 and TRBJ2-5; 10 nucleotides agree with TRBD2. V dropped 7 bases and J dropped 4; count of bases not matched to a gene: 15. Germline V gene data show CDR1 as MNHNS and CDR2 as SASEGT. This CDR3 comprises 17 residues. The chain's CDR3 is CASKLRGSGGPRETQYF. The CDR3 DNA sequence: TGTGCCAGCAAATTGAGGGGTAGCGGGGGGCCGCGAGAGACCCAGTACTTC.

This clonotype came up a few times. The chain joins TRBV7-9 to TRBJ2-7; 9 nucleotides align to TRBD2. CDR1 and CDR2 from the germline V gene are SEHNR and FQNEAQ (reference sequence). Losses at the gene ends were 9 bases for V and 6 bases for J; bases not matched to a gene: 9. The CDR3 runs to 13 residues. CDR3 region: CASTSGRRAEQYF. The CDR3 region has the DNA TGTGCCAGTACAAGCGGGAGGAGAGCCGAGCAGTACTTC. The whole variable domain, remainder taken from reference TRBV7-9 and TRBJ2-7, is DTGVSQNPRHKITKRGQNVTFRCDPISEHNRLYWYRQTLGQGPEFLTYFQNEAQLEKSRLLSDRFSAERPKGSFSTLEIQRTEQGDSAMYLCASTSGRRAEQYFGPGTRLTVT.

As regards this clonotype: This may come from a read error, since a much larger clone is one base off. V is TRBV29-1 and J is TRBJ2-1; D is ambiguous. Near its end, the DNA agrees better with TRBJ2-7, so the J call may be wrong. Germline CDR1 SQVTM, CDR2 ANQGSEA. The CDR3 has 11 residues. CDR3 in DNA: TGCAGCGCCGCCCCTGGCAATGAGCAGTACTTC. This encodes CSAAPGNEQYF.